The 6 T cell receptor beta chains reported below all come from one sample, sequenced in a study of technical replicates of blood from four donors. Sequencing used immunoSEQ multiplex PCR; TCRdb keeps in-frame clones, though not all of them. The sample includes more than 65,000 clones, roughly 89% of them seen just once. Sequencing used T cells isolated from PBMCs. The receptors originated from a human donor in good health.

The chain has TRBV10-3 and TRBJ2-1; a weak D match, TRBD2 (6 bases). The CDR3 is 14 residues long. Looked up from germline, CDR1 is ENHRY and CDR2 is SYGVKD. The V and J ends lost 5 bases and 3 bases respectively, with 11 bases between them. In DNA form, the CDR3 reads TGTGCCATCAGTAAAAGACTAGACTACAATGAGCAGTTCTTC. Translating gives CAISKRLDYNEQFF.

The chain uses TRBV10-3 and TRBJ1-1, with D possibly matching TRBD1 (5 bases). Germline CDR1 reads ENHRY; CDR2 reads SYGVKD. V gave up 2 bases and J gave up 1 base, with 8 bases separating them. The CDR3 contains 14 residues. This CDR3 is CAISETGENTEAFF. CDR3 bases: TGTGCCATCAGTGAGACAGGAGAGAACACTGAAGCTTTCTTT.

The V and J genes are TRBV5-4 and TRBJ1-5, with no clear D. Trimming took off 0 bases at V and 6 bases at J, with 7 bases between the two ends. The CDR3 loop spans 13 amino acids. CDR1 is SGHNT, CDR2 YYREEE, per germline (reference sequence). The CDR3 loop reads CASSLDSIQPQHF. In DNA form, the CDR3 reads TGTGCCAGCAGCTTGGACTCGATTCAGCCCCAGCATTTT.

The CDR3 loop is CSVVVGGGELFF. In DNA form, the CDR3 reads TGCAGCGTTGTTGTCGGTGGCGGGGAGCTGTTTTTT. This chain links TRBV29-1 with TRBJ2-2; D is undetermined. The CDR3 has 12 residues. CDR1 SQVTM and CDR2 ANQGSEA come from the germline V gene. V was cut by 4 bases and J by 7 bases, with 10 bases left in between.

This chain connects TRBV6-6 to TRBJ2-5, with D possibly matching TRBD2 (6 bases). V lost 8 bases to trimming and J lost 2 bases, with 12 bases between them. The V gene's germline CDR1 is MNHNY and CDR2 SVGAGI (reference sequence). This CDR3 has 13 residues. CDR3 sequence: CASGGRQQETQYF. CDR3 nucleotide sequence: TGTGCCAGCGGGGGGAGACAGCAAGAGACCCAGTACTTC.

The V and J genes are TRBV2 and TRBJ2-7; no reliable D call. Germline assignment: CDR1 SNHLY and CDR2 FYNNEI. Deletions cut 7 bases from V and 5 bases from J, with 15 bases between. CDR3 size: 13 residues. This CDR3 reads CASNYGESDEQYF. The CDR3 DNA sequence: TGTGCCAGCAACTACGGCGAGTCGGACGAGCAGTACTTC.